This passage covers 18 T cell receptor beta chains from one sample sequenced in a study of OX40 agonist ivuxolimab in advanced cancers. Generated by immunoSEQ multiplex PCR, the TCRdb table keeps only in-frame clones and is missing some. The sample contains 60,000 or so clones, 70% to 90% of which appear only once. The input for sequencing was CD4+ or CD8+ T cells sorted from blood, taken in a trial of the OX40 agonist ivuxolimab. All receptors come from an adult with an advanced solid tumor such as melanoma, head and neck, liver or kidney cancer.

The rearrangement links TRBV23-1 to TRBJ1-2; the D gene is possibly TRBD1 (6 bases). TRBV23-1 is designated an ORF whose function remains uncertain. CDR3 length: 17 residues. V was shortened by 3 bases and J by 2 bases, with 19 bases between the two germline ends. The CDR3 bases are TGCGCCAGCAGTCACCCACCGGAGGGGGAAGGGAACTATGGCTACACCTTC. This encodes CASSHPPEGEGNYGYTF.

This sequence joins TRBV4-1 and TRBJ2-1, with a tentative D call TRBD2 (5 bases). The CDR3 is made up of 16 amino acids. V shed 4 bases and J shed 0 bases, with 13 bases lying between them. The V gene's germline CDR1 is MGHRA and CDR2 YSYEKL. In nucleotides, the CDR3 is TGCGCCAGCAGCCGGGTCGGGGTTAGCTCCTACAATGAGCAGTTCTTC. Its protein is CASSRVGVSSYNEQFF.

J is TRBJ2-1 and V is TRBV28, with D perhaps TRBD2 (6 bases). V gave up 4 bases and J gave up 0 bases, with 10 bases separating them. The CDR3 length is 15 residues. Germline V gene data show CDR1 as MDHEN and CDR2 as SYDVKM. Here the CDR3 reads CASSWVGSSYNEQFF. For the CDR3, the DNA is TGTGCCAGCAGTTGGGTCGGGAGCTCCTACAATGAGCAGTTCTTC.

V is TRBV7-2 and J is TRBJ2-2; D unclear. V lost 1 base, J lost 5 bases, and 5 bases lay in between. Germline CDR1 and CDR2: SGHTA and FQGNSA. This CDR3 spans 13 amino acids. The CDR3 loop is CASSLGDTGELFF. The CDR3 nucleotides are TGTGCCAGCAGCTTAGGGGATACCGGGGAGCTGTTTTTT.

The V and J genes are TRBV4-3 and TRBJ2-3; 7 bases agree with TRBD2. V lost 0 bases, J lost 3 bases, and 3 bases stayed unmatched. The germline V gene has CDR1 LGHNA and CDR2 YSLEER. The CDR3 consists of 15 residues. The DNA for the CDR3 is TGCGCCAGCAGCCAAGAGGGACTAACAACAGATACGCAGTATTTT. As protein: CASSQEGLTTDTQYF.

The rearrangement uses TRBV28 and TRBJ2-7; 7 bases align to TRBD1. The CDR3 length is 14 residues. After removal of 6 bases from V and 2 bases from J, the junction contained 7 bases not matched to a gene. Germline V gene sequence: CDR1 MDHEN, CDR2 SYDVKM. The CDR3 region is CASSSGTDPYEQYV. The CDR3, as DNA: TGTGCCAGCAGCTCCGGGACAGACCCCTACGAGCAGTACGTC.

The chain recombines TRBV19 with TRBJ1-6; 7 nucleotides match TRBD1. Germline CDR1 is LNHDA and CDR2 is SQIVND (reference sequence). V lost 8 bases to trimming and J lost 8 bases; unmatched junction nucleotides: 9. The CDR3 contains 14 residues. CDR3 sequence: CASWARGVDSPLHF. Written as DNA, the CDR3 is TGTGCCAGTTGGGCCAGGGGGGTGGATTCACCCCTCCACTTT.

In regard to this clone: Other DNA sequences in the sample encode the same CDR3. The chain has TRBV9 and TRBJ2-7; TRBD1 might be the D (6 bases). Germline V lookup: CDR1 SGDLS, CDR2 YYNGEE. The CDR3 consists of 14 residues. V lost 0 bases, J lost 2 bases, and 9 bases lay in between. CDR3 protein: CASSVGAGAYEQYF. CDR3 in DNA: TGTGCCAGCAGCGTAGGGGCAGGGGCCTACGAGCAGTACTTC.

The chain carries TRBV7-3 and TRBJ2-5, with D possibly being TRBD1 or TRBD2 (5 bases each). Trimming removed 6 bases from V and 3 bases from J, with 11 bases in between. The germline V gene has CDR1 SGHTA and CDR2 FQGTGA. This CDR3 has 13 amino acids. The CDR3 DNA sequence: TGTGCCAGCAGGGAGGCAGGGAAAGAGACCCAGTACTTC. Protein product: CASREAGKETQYF.

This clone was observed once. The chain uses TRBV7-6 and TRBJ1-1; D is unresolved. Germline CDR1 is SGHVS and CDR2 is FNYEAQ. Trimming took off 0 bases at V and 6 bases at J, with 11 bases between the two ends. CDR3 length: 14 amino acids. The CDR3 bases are TGTGCCAGCAGCTTAGCATCCCGCGGTGCTGAAGCTTTCTTT. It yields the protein CASSLASRGAEAFF.

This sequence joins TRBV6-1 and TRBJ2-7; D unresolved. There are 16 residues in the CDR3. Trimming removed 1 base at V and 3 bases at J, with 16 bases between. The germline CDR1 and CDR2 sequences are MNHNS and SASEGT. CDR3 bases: TGTGCCAGCAGTGAAGTTGTTGGCAGCGCGGACTACGAGCAGTACTTC. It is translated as CASSEVVGSADYEQYF.

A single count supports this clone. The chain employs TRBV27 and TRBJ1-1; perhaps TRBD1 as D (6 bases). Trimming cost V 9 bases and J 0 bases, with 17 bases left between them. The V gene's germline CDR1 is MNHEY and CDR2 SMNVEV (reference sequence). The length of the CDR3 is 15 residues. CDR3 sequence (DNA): TGTGCCAGTAGATTTATAGGGGACATGAACACTGAAGCTTTCTTT. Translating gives CASRFIGDMNTEAFF.

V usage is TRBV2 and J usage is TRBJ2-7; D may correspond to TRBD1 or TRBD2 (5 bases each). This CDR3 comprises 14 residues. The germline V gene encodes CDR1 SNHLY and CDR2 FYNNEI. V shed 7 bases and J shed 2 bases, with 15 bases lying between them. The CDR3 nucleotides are TGTGCCAGCAACCCGGGACCCCCAACCTACGAGCAGTACGTC. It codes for CASNPGPPTYEQYV.

In DNA form, the CDR3 reads TGCGCCAGCAGCCAAGCGGGGCCCCAAGAGACCCAGTACTTC. Protein product: CASSQAGPQETQYF. The chain joins TRBV4-1 to TRBJ2-5; either TRBD1 or TRBD2 may supply D (5 bases each). This CDR3 comprises 14 residues. Per germline, CDR1 MGHRA and CDR2 YSYEKL. Deletions cut 1 base from V and 1 base from J, with 7 bases between.

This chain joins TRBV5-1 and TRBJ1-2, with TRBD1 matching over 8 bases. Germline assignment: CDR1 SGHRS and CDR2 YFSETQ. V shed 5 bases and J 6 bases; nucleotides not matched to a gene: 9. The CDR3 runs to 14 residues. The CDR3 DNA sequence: TGCGCCAGCAGTCTCTCGGACAGGGACAATGGCTACACCTTC. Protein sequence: CASSLSDRDNGYTF.

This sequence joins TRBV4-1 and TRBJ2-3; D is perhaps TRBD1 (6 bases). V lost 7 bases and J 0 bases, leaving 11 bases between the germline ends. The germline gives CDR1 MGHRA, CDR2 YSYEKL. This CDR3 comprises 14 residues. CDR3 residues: CASNRDISTDTQYF. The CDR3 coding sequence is TGCGCCAGCAACAGGGACATTAGCACAGATACGCAGTATTTT.

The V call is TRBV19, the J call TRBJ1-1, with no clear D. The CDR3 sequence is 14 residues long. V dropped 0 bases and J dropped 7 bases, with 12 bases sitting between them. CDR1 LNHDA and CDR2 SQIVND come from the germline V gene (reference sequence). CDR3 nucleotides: TGTGCCAGTAGTATAGAGGGGAGGTGGAATGAAGCTTTCTTT. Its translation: CASSIEGRWNEAFF.

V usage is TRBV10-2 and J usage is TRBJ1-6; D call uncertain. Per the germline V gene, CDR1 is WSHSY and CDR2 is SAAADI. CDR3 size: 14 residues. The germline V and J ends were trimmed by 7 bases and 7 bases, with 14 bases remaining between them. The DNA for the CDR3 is TGCGCCAGCATCCCGGCCGGAAAGAATTCACCCCTCCACTTT. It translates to CASIPAGKNSPLHF.